This TCR beta chain was sequenced in a study of PD-1 blockade in classical Hodgkin lymphoma. Overall study findings and caveats: Reasons behind the repertoire differences stay unclear, perhaps disease activity or earlier therapy. At baseline, newly diagnosed patients reportedly showed less TCR diversity than healthy donors.

The CDR3 consists of 14 residues. Germline CDR1 MNHNY, CDR2 SVGAGI (reference sequence). Trimming removed 7 bases from V and 1 base from J, with 13 bases in between. Libraries were prepared by immunoSEQ multiplex PCR; TCRdb keeps only in-frame clonotypes and omits some of them. The sample lists 95,000 or so clones, approximately 80% occurring once. Each patient's relapse followed autologous stem cell transplantation, and brentuximab vedotin exposure varied. Best responses were complete response, partial response or progressive disease. Points on this clone: Its specificity is not known.

The chain employs TRBV6-6 and TRBJ1-1; D remains unclear. The clonotype originates from a human donor with classical Hodgkin lymphoma. Sequenced here: peripheral blood mononuclear cells (PBMCs), sampled at baseline. The CDR3 DNA reads as TGTGCCAGCACTCCGACGAGCGGGAACACTGAAGCTTTCTTT. Protein: CASTPTSGNTEAFF.